This paragraph covers one T cell receptor beta chain sequence. Its antigen remains unknown. The data stem from a study of cytomegalovirus exposure and HLA in healthy donors. Findings and limits, study-wide: Three CMV-associated chains were confirmed in vitro to be specific for CMV antigens.

The CDR3 is 18 residues long. The germline CDR1 and CDR2 sequences are SGHTS and YDEGEE. Trimming removed 0 bases from V and 4 bases from J; junction bases left unmatched: 13. Here immunoSEQ multiplex PCR was the method, and the copy in TCRdb shows in-frame clones only, minus some. The sample contains 130,000 or so clones, around 92% of which appear only once. This TCR came from a man aged 25-45 years in good health and CMV-seronegative. The V call is TRBV5-8, the J call TRBJ1-5; 7 bases are shared with TRBD1. Input material: PBMCs. CDR3 sequence reads: CASSLGNSDRDWNQPQHF. The CDR3 DNA reads TGTGCCAGCAGCTTGGGGAATTCAGACAGGGATTGGAATCAGCCCCAGCATTTT.